This T cell receptor (beta chain) came from a study of blood T cell repertoires in COVID-19. Across the study: The cDNA or gDNA used as material had been derived from T cells, B-cell-depleted T cells, or PBMCs.

Clones were read by immunoSEQ multiplex PCR, and TCRdb kept only the in-frame ones, dropping some. The top ten hold roughly 2.8% of the sample, which has some 230,000 clones, around 84% seen once. V was pared by 4 bases and J by 7 bases, with 15 bases between. The CDR3 runs 14 residues. CDR1 is SGHRS, CDR2 YFSETQ, per germline. The sequence was collected from a middle-aged man who had recovered from COVID-19. Sample: peripheral blood. This rearrangement joins TRBV5-1 to TRBJ1-5, with D perhaps TRBD1 (5 bases). CDR3: CASSPLGGEQPQHF. The CDR3 bases are TGCGCCAGCAGCCCCTTGGGGGGGGAGCAGCCCCAGCATTTT.